This record concerns one T cell receptor beta chain sequence. No antigen is known for it. This specimen belongs to a study of T cells in Graves' hyperthyroidism and ophthalmopathy. Study-wide results and limits: Ophthalmopathy could be told apart from stable hyperthyroidism with a 13 V-J model. Most expanded thyroid clonotypes above 0.001 recurred in blood.

Hyperthyroidism, newly diagnosed and lasting under 2 months, affected patients aged 18 to 65. Uncontrolled infection, other autoimmune disease, pregnancy or lactation disqualified patients from enrolment. RNA transcripts gave rise to amplified TCR beta CDR3 regions. TCR CDR3 regions were first amplified by RT-PCR with HTBI primers. Using its own MiXCR run on the multiplex PCR reads, TCRdb lists one record per CDR3 protein. The profile covers a few hundred thousand distinct CDR3 sequences, with about half appearing a single time and roughly 7.7% taken by the ten largest. The ends were cut back, 1 base at V and 3 bases at J, with 10 bases in the middle. CDR3 length equals 16 residues. The germline V gene encodes CDR1 SGHAT and CDR2 FQNNGV.

The clonotype originates from a woman younger than 30 with Graves' hyperthyroidism. The specimen sequenced was peripheral blood or thyroid tissue (not recorded which). The J gene is TRBJ2-6, the V gene TRBV11-2; D gene ambiguous. The CDR3 here is CASSLAQSVGANVLTF. CDR3 nucleotide sequence: TGTGCCAGCAGCTTAGCGCAGTCAGTTGGGGCCAACGTCCTGACTTTC.